These 3 T cell receptor beta chains were all obtained from the same sample, sequenced in a study of T-cell reconstitution after alpha-beta-depleted transplantation in children. The TCRbeta library was prepared with unique molecular identifiers. MiXCR was run by TCRdb on the PCR reads, yielding one entry per CDR3 protein. Among more than 550,000 distinct CDR3 sequences listed, roughly a tenth were seen once. The sample here was PBMCs from the stem cell graft donor, taken from the stem cell graft. The receptors come from a human donor who donated a stem cell graft to a child with acute myeloid leukemia.

This clonotype was recorded at least ten times. The chain combines TRBV14 with TRBJ2-7; D is ambiguous. This CDR3 has 14 amino acids. V lost 1 base, J lost 3 bases, and 10 bases lay in between. Germline assignment: CDR1 SGHDN and CDR2 FVKESK. Here the CDR3 reads CASSQGLGIYEQYF. CDR3 sequence (DNA): TGTGCCAGCAGCCAAGGCCTCGGTATCTACGAGCAGTACTTC.

This clonotype has only a few counts. The chain combines TRBV11-2 with TRBJ2-1; 7 bases are shared with TRBD2. The CDR3 spans 14 residues. Germline V lookup: CDR1 SGHAT, CDR2 FQNNGV. Trimming cost V 6 bases and J 4 bases; bases outside gene matches: 6. The CDR3 bases are TGTGCCAGCAGAATAGCGGGTAGATACAATGAGCAGTTCTTC. It translates to CASRIAGRYNEQFF.

In its sample, this clonotype was seen a few times. The chain's CDR3 is CSVGWGGSYEQYF. The DNA for the CDR3 is TGCAGCGTTGGCTGGGGGGGGAGTTACGAGCAGTACTTC. The V and J genes are TRBV29-1 and TRBJ2-7, with 7 positions matching TRBD2. With V trimmed by 4 bases and J by 4 bases, 7 bases remained unmatched. The length of the CDR3 is 13 residues. Looked up from germline, CDR1 is SQVTM and CDR2 is ANQGSEA.